Each of the 21 T cell receptor beta chains below was sequenced from the same sample in a study of blood T cell repertoires in COVID-19. Libraries were prepared by immunoSEQ multiplex PCR; TCRdb keeps only in-frame clonotypes and omits some of them. The sample carries 200,000 to 300,000 clones, 70% to 90% recorded once. Sequencing input: peripheral blood. These receptors were obtained from a woman in her thirties or forties with acute or convalescent COVID-19.

This chain joins TRBV9 and TRBJ2-5; the D gene could be TRBD1 or TRBD2 (7 bases each). This CDR3 contains 13 residues. CDR1 is SGDLS, CDR2 YYNGEE, per germline. The CDR3 here is CPNSGTAQETQYF. In DNA, the CDR3 is TGTCCCAACAGCGGGACAGCCCAAGAGACCCAGTACTTC.

In the case of this clone: One end of the junction fails to match germline, which may point to a read error. The chain recombines TRBV27 with TRBJ1-1; D might be TRBD1 (6 bases). The CDR3 is 16 amino acids. Germline-derived CDR1 and CDR2 are MNHEY and SMNVEV (reference sequence). This CDR3 is CASSLAEWGRGTVAFF. The DNA for the CDR3 is TGTGCCAGCAGTTTGGCGGAGTGGGGCAGGGGAACTGTAGCTTTCTTT.

This chain uses TRBV6-1 with TRBJ2-1, with 8 bases identical to TRBD2. The CDR3 covers 16 residues. Germline V gives CDR1 MNHNS, CDR2 SASEGT. J lost 4 bases, V lost 2 bases, and 7 bases had no gene match. The CDR3 sequence is CASSESWTSPYNEQFF. As DNA, the CDR3 is TGTGCCAGCAGTGAATCGTGGACTAGCCCGTACAATGAGCAGTTCTTC.

CDR3 DNA: TGTGCCATCAGTGTCAGGGTTAGTAGGACTGAAGCTTTCTTT. This translates into CAISVRVSRTEAFF. The chain joins TRBV10-3 to TRBJ1-1; D may be TRBD1 (5 bases). The germline CDR1 and CDR2 sequences are ENHRY and SYGVKD. CDR3 length: 14 amino acids. V was clipped by 4 bases and J by 5 bases, with 14 bases between them.

The rearrangement links TRBV9 to TRBJ1-3; TRBD1 is a possible D gene (5 bases). CDR3 length: 17 amino acids. Deletions cut 4 bases from V and 0 bases from J, with 17 bases between. In germline, CDR1 is SGDLS, CDR2 YYNGEE. DNA for the CDR3: TGTGCCAGCAGCTTCGGGGGGACGGACCACTCTGGAAACACCATATATTTT. The encoded protein is CASSFGGTDHSGNTIYF.

The rearrangement uses TRBV12-3 or TRBV12-4 and TRBJ1-2; the match to TRBD1 covers 7 bases. This CDR3 spans 12 amino acids. Germline trimming cut 6 bases from V and 8 bases from J; bases unmatched to any gene: 6. The CDR3: CASSWTGNGYTF. The CDR3 DNA sequence: TGTGCCAGCAGCTGGACAGGAAACGGCTACACCTTC.

This clone was found once. V gene TRBV6-6 combines with J gene TRBJ1-5; D is ambiguous. CDR1 and CDR2 (germline): MNHNY, SVGAGI (reference sequence). The CDR3 sequence is 14 residues long. V was clipped by 2 bases and J by 2 bases, with 7 bases between them. The CDR3 loop reads CASSYNNGNQPQHF. In DNA form, the CDR3 reads TGTGCCAGCAGTTACAACAACGGCAATCAGCCCCAGCATTTT.

The chain couples TRBV19 to TRBJ1-5; 9 bases map to TRBD1. Trimming took 7 bases from V and 5 from J; bases not matched to a gene: 9. The CDR3 is 15 amino acids. Germline CDR1 reads LNHDA; CDR2 reads SQIVND (reference sequence). The CDR3 loop is CASTDRGQGHQPQHF. As DNA, the CDR3 is TGTGCCAGTACGGATCGGGGACAGGGTCATCAGCCCCAGCATTTT.

The chain carries TRBV5-4 and TRBJ1-3; no firm D call. CDR3 length: 15 residues. Germline CDR1 is SGHNT and CDR2 is YYREEE (reference sequence). V was pared by 4 bases and J by 0 bases, with 11 bases between. In DNA form, the CDR3 reads TGTGCCAGCAGCAGGGAGGGCCGCTCTGGAAACACCATATATTTT. Translated, it gives CASSREGRSGNTIYF.

The rearrangement joins TRBV11-2 to TRBJ2-5; 7 bases line up with TRBD2. Germline values: CDR1 SGHAT, CDR2 FQNNGV. With 2 bases clipped from V and 5 bases from J, the junction kept 2 bases outside the gene matches. This CDR3 spans 13 amino acids. The CDR3 here is CASSLWGGETQYF. Written as DNA, the CDR3 is TGTGCCAGCAGCTTATGGGGGGGGGAGACCCAGTACTTC.

The chain recombines TRBV4-1 with TRBJ1-2, with a possible D match to TRBD1 (5 bases). The CDR3 length is 16 residues. V lost 3 bases and J 2 bases, leaving 16 bases between the germline ends. Germline assignment: CDR1 MGHRA and CDR2 YSYEKL. CDR3 sequence: CASSHIQAATNYGYTF. The CDR3 bases are TGCGCCAGCAGCCATATACAGGCTGCAACCAACTATGGCTACACCTTC.

The gene calls are TRBV3-1 (or the pseudogene TRBV3-2) and TRBJ2-1; D might be TRBD2 (6 bases). Trimming removed 1 base from V and 16 bases from J, with 17 bases in between. CDR1 LGHDT and CDR2 YNNKEL come from the germline V gene (reference sequence). The CDR3 loop spans 13 amino acids. The CDR3 here is CASSQGSGLYLFF. The CDR3 bases are TGTGCCAGCAGCCAAGGCTCGGGACTTTACCTCTTCTTC.

V is TRBV23-1 and J is TRBJ1-2, with TRBD1 matching over 9 bases. TRBV23-1 is an open reading frame, and its role is uncertain. This CDR3 comprises 16 residues. Trimming cost V 5 bases and J 5 bases; bases outside gene matches: 12. CDR3 sequence reads: CASSEPTGGIVYGYTF. CDR3 DNA: TGCGCCAGCAGTGAACCAACAGGGGGCATAGTTTATGGCTACACCTTC.

A single count supports this clone. V gene TRBV7-8 combines with J gene TRBJ2-3; D perhaps matches TRBD2 (5 bases). Trimming left V 4 bases short and J 2 bases short, with 13 bases between. The CDR3 consists of 15 residues. Germline V gene sequence: CDR1 SGHVS, CDR2 FQNEAQ. The DNA for the CDR3 is TGTGCCAGCAGCTCGAGGAGAGGGTTCACAGATACGCAGTATTTT. This gives the protein CASSSRRGFTDTQYF. Looking up the rest from reference TRBV7-8 and TRBJ2-3 gives the full variable domain: GAGVSQSPRYKVAKRGQDVALRCDPISGHVSLFWYQQALGQGPEFLTYFQNEAQLDKSGLPSDRFFAERPEGSVSTLKIQRTQQEDSAVYLCASSSRRGFTDTQYFGPGTRLTVL.

This chain joins TRBV6-6 and TRBJ1-5; 8 positions match TRBD1. This CDR3 is built from 14 residues. Germline trimming cut 5 bases from V and 5 bases from J; bases unmatched to any gene: 5. The germline CDR1 and CDR2 sequences are MNHNY and SVGAGI (reference sequence). The CDR3 DNA follows: TGTGCCAGCAGTATGGACAGGGAGGATCAGCCCCAGCATTTT. Translating gives CASSMDREDQPQHF.

V and J are TRBV7-6 and TRBJ2-5, with 7 nucleotides matching TRBD2. This CDR3 is 14 amino acids long. Germline CDR1 SGHVS, CDR2 FNYEAQ. V gave up 6 bases and J gave up 1 base; unmatched junction bases: 5. In DNA, the CDR3 is TGTGCCAGCAGTCGAAGCGGGGTCCAAGAGACCCAGTACTTC. Translated: CASSRSGVQETQYF.

The chain employs TRBV29-1 and TRBJ1-2; D perhaps matches TRBD1 (6 bases). The CDR3 extends over 12 amino acids. Germline lookup yields CDR1 SQVTM and CDR2 ANQGSEA. The V end lost 4 bases, the J end lost 7 bases, and 13 bases lay between the germline ends. CDR3 sequence (DNA): TGCAGCGTTGTTTCTGGGGGCGTTGGCTACACCTTC. The encoded protein is CSVVSGGVGYTF.

The gene calls are TRBV28 and TRBJ1-3, with D tentatively TRBD1 (5 bases). Trimming removed 10 bases from V and 4 bases from J, with 29 bases in between. The CDR3 has 18 amino acids. CDR1 is MDHEN and CDR2 is SYDVKM in the germline V gene. In nucleotides, the CDR3 is TGTGCCACAACATCTCCTTCTGGGCAGACAGCCTCGGGAAACACCATATATTTT. This translates into CATTSPSGQTASGNTIYF.

V gene TRBV19 combines with J gene TRBJ1-2; 8 bases align to TRBD1. Germline V CDR1 and CDR2: LNHDA, SQIVND (reference sequence). Unmatched junction bases numbered 8, after V lost 4 bases and J lost 4 bases. This CDR3 contains 15 residues. The CDR3 sequence: CASSRGTGDSYGYTF. CDR3 sequence (DNA): TGTGCCAGTAGTAGAGGGACAGGAGACTCCTATGGCTACACCTTC.

The chain joins TRBV11-3 to TRBJ2-3; D unresolved. Trimming took off 3 bases at V and 0 bases at J, with 7 bases between the two ends. CDR3 length: 14 amino acids. Looked up from germline, CDR1 is SGHNT and CDR2 is YENEEA. The CDR3, as DNA: TGTGCCAGCAGCTTCGGGTCTAGCACAGATACGCAGTATTTT. Translation gives CASSFGSSTDTQYF.

The CDR3: CASSKGADGYTF. DNA for the CDR3: TGTGCCAGCAGTAAAGGCGCGGATGGCTACACCTTC. The rearrangement uses TRBV12-3 or TRBV12-4 and TRBJ1-2; D is uncertain. The CDR3 covers 12 residues. The V end lost 5 bases, the J end lost 6 bases, and 10 bases lay between the germline ends.